The entry below gives a single TCR beta chain sequence along with its context. Its antigen is unidentified. This clone may be a read error of a much larger clone one base away. CDR1 is MDHEN and CDR2 is SYDVKM in the germline V gene. V shed 4 bases, J shed 8 bases, and the junction held 15 bases outside the gene matches. The CDR3 consists of 18 residues. Diagnosis of hyperthyroidism was new in patients aged 18 to 65, and its duration was under 2 months. Source material for PBMCs was around 10 ml fresh peripheral blood. RNA transcripts yielded amplified TCR beta CDR3 regions. Primed by the HTBI set, a first-round RT-PCR was run on the TCR CDR3. TCRdb reanalysed the multiplex PCR reads using MiXCR and keeps one entry per CDR3 protein. The sample holds about 210,000 distinct CDR3 sequences, 17% seen once. The sample belongs to a study of T cells in Graves' hyperthyroidism and ophthalmopathy. Study findings and constraints: Ophthalmopathy was told apart from stable hyperthyroidism by a 13 V-J model. For ophthalmopathy, model prediction preceded onset by a median roughly 6.5 months.

V and J are TRBV28 and TRBJ2-1, with 12 bases identical to TRBD2. The source material was blood. The TCR sequence derives from a man aged 50-59 years with Graves' hyperthyroidism. The CDR3 region has the DNA TGTGCCAGCAGTTCGGGGCGGACTAGCGGGATGATATACGATGAGCAGTTCTTC. Its protein product is CASSSGRTSGMIYDEQFF. The entire variable domain, with the rest obtained from reference TRBV28 and TRBJ2-1, is as follows: DVKVTQSSRYLVKRTGEKVFLECVQDMDHENMFWYRQDPGLGLRLIYFSYDVKMKEKGDIPEGYSVSREKKERFSLILESASTNQTSMYLCASSSGRTSGMIYDEQFFGPGTRLTVL.